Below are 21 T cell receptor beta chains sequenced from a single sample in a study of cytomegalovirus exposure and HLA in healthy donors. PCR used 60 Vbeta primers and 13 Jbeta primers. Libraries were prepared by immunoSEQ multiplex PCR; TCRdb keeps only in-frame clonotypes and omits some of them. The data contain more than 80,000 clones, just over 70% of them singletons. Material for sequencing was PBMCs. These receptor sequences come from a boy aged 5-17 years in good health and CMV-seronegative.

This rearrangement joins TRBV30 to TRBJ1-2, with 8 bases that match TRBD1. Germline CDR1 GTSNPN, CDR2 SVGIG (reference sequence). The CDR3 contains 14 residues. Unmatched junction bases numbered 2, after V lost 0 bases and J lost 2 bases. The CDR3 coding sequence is TGTGCCTGGAGTGTATCAGGGGGCAACTATGGCTACACCTTC. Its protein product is CAWSVSGGNYGYTF.

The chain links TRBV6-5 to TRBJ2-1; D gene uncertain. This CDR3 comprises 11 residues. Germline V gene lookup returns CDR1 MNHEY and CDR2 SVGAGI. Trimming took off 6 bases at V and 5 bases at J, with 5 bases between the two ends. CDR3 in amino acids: CASSRDNEQFF. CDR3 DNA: TGTGCCAGCAGCCGGGACAATGAGCAGTTCTTC.

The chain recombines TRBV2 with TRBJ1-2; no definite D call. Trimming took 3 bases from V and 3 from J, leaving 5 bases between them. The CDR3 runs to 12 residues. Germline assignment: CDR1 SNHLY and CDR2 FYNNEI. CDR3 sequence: CASSDSYYGYTF. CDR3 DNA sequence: TGTGCCAGCAGTGACTCCTACTATGGCTACACCTTC.

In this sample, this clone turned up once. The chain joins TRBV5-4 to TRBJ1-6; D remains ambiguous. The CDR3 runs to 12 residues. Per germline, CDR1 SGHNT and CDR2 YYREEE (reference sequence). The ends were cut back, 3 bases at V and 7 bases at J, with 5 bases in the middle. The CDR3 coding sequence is TGTGCCAGCAGCTCTTTGAATTCACCCCTCCACTTT. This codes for CASSSLNSPLHF.

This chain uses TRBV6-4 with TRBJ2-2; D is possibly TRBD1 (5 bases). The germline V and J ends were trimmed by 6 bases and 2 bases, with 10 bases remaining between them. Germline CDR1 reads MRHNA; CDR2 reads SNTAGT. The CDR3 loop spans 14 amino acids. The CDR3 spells CASRRTSNTGELFF. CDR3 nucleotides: TGTGCCAGCAGGAGGACAAGTAACACCGGGGAGCTGTTTTTT.

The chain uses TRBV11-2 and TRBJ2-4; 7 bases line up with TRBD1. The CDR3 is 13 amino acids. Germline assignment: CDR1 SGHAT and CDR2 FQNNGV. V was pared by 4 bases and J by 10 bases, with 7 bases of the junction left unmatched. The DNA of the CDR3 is TGTGCCAGCAGCTCCGACTACAGGGGAATTCAGTACTTC. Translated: CASSSDYRGIQYF.

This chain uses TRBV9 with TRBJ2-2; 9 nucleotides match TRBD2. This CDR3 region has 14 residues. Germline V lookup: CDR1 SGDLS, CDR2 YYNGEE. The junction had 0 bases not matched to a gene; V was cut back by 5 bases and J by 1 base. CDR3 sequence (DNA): TGTGCCAGCAGGACTAGCGGGAACACCGGGGAGCTGTTTTTT. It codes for CASRTSGNTGELFF.

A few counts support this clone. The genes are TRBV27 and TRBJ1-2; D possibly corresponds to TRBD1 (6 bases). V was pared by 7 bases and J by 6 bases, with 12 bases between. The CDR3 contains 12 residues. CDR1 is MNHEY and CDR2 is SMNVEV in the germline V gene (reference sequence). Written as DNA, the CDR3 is TGTGCCAGCAAAACAGGGATCGATGGCTACACCTTC. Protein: CASKTGIDGYTF.

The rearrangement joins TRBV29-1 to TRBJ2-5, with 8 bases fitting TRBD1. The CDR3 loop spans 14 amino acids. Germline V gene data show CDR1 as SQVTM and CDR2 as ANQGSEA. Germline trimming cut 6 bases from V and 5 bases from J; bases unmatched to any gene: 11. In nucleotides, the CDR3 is TGCAGCGTCCTGGGACAGGCGGCGTCCGAGACCCAGTACTTC. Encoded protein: CSVLGQAASETQYF.

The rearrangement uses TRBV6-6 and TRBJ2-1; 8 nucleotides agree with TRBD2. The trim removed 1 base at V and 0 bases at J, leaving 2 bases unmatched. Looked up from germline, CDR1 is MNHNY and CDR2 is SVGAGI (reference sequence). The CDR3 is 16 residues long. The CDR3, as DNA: TGTGCCAGCAGTTACTTTAGCGGGAACTCCTACAATGAGCAGTTCTTC. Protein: CASSYFSGNSYNEQFF.

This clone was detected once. CDR3 residues: CASSKVGADSYEQYF. CDR3 coding DNA: TGTGCCAGCAGCAAAGTGGGGGCCGATAGCTACGAGCAGTACTTC. The J gene is TRBJ2-7, the V gene TRBV21-1; the table's D call of TRBD1 was not tested on the DNA. TRBV21-1 is a listed pseudogene. The CDR3 is 15 residues long.

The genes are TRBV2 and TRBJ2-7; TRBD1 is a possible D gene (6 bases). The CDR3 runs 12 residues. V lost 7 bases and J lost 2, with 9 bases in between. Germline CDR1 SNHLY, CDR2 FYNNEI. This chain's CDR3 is CASKQGAYEQYF. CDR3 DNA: TGTGCCAGCAAACAGGGCGCCTACGAGCAGTACTTC.

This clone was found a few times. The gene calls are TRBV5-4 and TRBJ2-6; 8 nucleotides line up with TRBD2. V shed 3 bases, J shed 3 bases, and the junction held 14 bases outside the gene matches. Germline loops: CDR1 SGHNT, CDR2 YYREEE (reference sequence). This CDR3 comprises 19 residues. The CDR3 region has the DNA TGTGCCAGCAGCTCCCTTTTAGGACTAGCCGGGGATGGGGCCAACGTCCTGACTTTC. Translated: CASSSLLGLAGDGANVLTF.

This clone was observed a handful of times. The CDR3 DNA follows: TGTGCCAGCTCACCCGAACAGGGGTTGTACGAGCAGTACTTC. Its protein product is CASSPEQGLYEQYF. This chain uses TRBV18 with TRBJ2-7; TRBD1 agrees at 7 bases. J gave up 4 bases and V 3 bases, and 6 bases lay outside the gene matches. Germline CDR1 is KGHSH and CDR2 is LQKENI. This CDR3 region has 14 residues.

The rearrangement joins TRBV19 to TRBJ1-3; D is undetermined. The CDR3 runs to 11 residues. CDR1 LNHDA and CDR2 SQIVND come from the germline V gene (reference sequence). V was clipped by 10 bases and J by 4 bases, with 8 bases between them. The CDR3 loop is CATARGNTIYF. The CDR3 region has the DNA TGTGCCACCGCGAGAGGAAACACCATATATTTT.

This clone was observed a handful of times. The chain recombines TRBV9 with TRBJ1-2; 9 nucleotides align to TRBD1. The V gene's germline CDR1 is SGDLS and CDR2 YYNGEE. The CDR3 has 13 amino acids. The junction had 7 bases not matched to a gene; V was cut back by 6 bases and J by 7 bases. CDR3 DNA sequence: TGTGCCAGCACCCCGGACAGGGGCGGTGGCTACACCTTC. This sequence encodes CASTPDRGGGYTF.

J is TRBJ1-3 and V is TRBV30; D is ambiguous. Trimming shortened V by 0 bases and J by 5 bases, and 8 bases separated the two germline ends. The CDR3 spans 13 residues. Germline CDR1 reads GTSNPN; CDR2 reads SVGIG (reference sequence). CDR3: CAWSVNGRNTIYF. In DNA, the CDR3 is TGTGCCTGGAGTGTTAACGGGAGAAACACCATATATTTT.

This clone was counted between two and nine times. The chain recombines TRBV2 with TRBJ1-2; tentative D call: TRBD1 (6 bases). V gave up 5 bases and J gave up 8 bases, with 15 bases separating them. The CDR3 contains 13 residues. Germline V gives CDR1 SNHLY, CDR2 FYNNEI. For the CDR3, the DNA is TGTGCCAGCAGTCTTGCCAGGGGCCAAGGCTACACCTTC. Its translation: CASSLARGQGYTF.

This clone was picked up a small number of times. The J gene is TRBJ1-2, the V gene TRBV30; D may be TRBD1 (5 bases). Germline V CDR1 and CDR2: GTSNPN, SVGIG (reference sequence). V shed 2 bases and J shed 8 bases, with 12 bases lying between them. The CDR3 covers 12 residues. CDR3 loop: CAWSRRVEGYTF. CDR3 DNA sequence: TGTGCCTGGAGTCGCAGGGTGGAGGGCTACACCTTC.

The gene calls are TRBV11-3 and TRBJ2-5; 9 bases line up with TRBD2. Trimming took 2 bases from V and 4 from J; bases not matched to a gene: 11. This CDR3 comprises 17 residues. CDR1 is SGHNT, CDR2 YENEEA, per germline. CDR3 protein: CASSLRGRATGGETQYF. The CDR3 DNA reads TGTGCCAGCAGCTTACGCGGGAGGGCCACTGGTGGAGAGACCCAGTACTTC.

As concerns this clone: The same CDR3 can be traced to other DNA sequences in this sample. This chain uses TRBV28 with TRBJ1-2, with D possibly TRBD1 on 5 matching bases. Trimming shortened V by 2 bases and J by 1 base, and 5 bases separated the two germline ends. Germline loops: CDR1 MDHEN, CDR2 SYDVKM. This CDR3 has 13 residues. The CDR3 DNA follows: TGTGCCAGCAGTTTACAGGGTAACTATGGCTACACCTTC. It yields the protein CASSLQGNYGYTF.